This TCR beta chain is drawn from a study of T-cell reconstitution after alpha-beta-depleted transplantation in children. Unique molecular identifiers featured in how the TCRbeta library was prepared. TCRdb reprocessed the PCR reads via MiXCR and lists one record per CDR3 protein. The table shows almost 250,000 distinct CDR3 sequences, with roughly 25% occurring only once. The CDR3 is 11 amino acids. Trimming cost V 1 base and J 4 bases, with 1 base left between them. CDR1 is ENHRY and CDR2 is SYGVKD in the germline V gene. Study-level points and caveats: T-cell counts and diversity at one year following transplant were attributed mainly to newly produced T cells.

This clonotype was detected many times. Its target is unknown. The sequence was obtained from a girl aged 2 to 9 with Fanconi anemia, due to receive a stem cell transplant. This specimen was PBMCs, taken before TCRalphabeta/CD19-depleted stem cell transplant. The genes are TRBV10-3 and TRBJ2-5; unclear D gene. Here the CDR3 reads CAISELETQYF. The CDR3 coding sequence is TGTGCCATCAGTGAGTTAGAGACCCAGTACTTC.